These 28 T cell receptor beta chains share one sample of origin, sequenced in a study of cytomegalovirus exposure and HLA in healthy donors. The PCR employed 60 Vbeta primers together with 13 Jbeta primers. Assay: immunoSEQ multiplex PCR; the TCRdb copy retains only in-frame clones and omits some. Counted here are hundreds of thousands of clones, about four fifths occurring once; the ten biggest clones make up roughly 6%. Material for sequencing was PBMCs. These receptors were collected from a man aged 35-49 years in good health and CMV-seropositive.

A word on this clone: Other DNA variants within this sample encode the same CDR3. CDR3 sequence reads: CASIGDSNTPQETQYF. Written as DNA, the CDR3 is TGCGCCAGCATCGGGGACAGCAATACGCCTCAAGAGACCCAGTACTTC. V usage is TRBV10-2 and J usage is TRBJ2-5; 7 nucleotides match TRBD1. With 7 bases clipped from V and 2 bases from J, the junction kept 13 bases outside the gene matches. Germline lookup yields CDR1 WSHSY and CDR2 SAAADI. This CDR3 comprises 16 residues.

V usage is TRBV7-3 and J usage is TRBJ2-1, with TRBD2 matching over 8 bases. The germline CDR1 and CDR2 sequences are SGHTA and FQGTGA. There are 17 residues in the CDR3. V lost 1 base, J lost 2 bases, and 7 bases stayed unmatched. CDR3 protein: CASSLNPGGAPYNEQFF. The CDR3 bases are TGTGCCAGCAGCTTAAATCCGGGGGGGGCCCCCTACAATGAGCAGTTCTTC.

The rearrangement links TRBV29-1 to TRBJ2-1, with 10 nucleotides matching TRBD2. Germline V CDR1 and CDR2: SQVTM, ANQGSEA. The ends lost 4 bases at V and 2 bases at J; junction bases unmatched: 2. The CDR3 extends over 14 amino acids. The CDR3 DNA reads TGCAGCGTTGGAGCGGGAGGGACCTACAATGAGCAGTTCTTC. Its protein is CSVGAGGTYNEQFF.

V is TRBV23-1 and J is TRBJ1-1; a weak D match, TRBD1 (5 bases). TRBV23-1 is known as an ORF, though its function is uncertain. The CDR3 loop spans 15 amino acids. V gave up 8 bases and J gave up 2 bases, with 18 bases separating them. CDR3 protein: CASPIGGGSNTEAFF. For the CDR3, the DNA is TGCGCCAGCCCTATCGGGGGGGGTAGCAACACTGAAGCTTTCTTT.

This clone was detected only a few times. The V gene is TRBV6-4, the J gene TRBJ2-3; D not certain. Germline V CDR1 and CDR2: MRHNA, SNTAGT. This CDR3 is built from 13 residues. Trimming stripped 3 bases from V and 4 bases from J, with 8 bases between. CDR3 sequence (DNA): TGTGCCAGCAGTGAAAGAGCTCCAGATACGCAGTATTTT. Its protein product is CASSERAPDTQYF.

This clone was seen a few times. The V call is TRBV27, the J call TRBJ2-1; TRBD2 agrees at 9 bases. The CDR3 sequence is 16 residues long. The V segment lost 3 bases and the J segment 4 bases; nucleotides outside the gene matches: 7. Germline CDR1 is MNHEY and CDR2 is SMNVEV (reference sequence). CDR3 sequence: CASSFRASGAYNEQFF. DNA of the CDR3: TGTGCCAGCAGTTTCCGCGCTAGCGGGGCATACAATGAGCAGTTCTTC.

The chain has TRBV15 and TRBJ2-6, with a possible D match to TRBD1 (5 bases). The CDR3 totals 16 residues. V lost 0 bases to trimming and J lost 4 bases, with 10 bases between them. The germline V gene has CDR1 LNHNV and CDR2 YYDKDF (reference sequence). The CDR3 is CATSRDRGGGANVLTF. Here the CDR3 DNA reads TGTGCCACCAGCAGAGATAGGGGTGGAGGGGCCAACGTCCTGACTTTC.

V gene TRBV7-9 combines with J gene TRBJ2-6; D uncertain. Looked up from germline, CDR1 is SEHNR and CDR2 is FQNEAQ (reference sequence). This CDR3 is built from 14 residues. V was shortened by 1 base and J by 2 bases, with 3 bases between the two germline ends. As DNA, the CDR3 is TGTGCCAGCAGCTTAGGAGCTGGGGCCAACGTCCTGACTTTC. Protein: CASSLGAGANVLTF.

In its sample, this clone was seen a few times. The CDR3 nucleotides are TGCAGTGCTAGAGAACAGGGATCGGAGTTCTTC. This encodes CSAREQGSEFF. The gene calls are TRBV20-1 and TRBJ2-1, with D maybe TRBD1 (6 bases). Germline CDR1 reads DFQATT; CDR2 reads SNEGSKA (reference sequence). The V gene lost 0 bases and the J gene lost 14 bases, with 11 bases spanning the gap. This CDR3 region has 11 residues.

This clone was picked up one time. This chain uses TRBV18 with TRBJ2-4; 7 positions agree with TRBD2. Losses at the gene ends were 3 bases for V and 3 bases for J; bases not matched to a gene: 8. Per the germline V gene, CDR1 is KGHSH and CDR2 is LQKENI. The CDR3 is 16 residues long. The CDR3 nucleotides are TGTGCCAGCTCACCGCCACGATGGGAGGGCAAAAACATTCAGTACTTC. Its translation: CASSPPRWEGKNIQYF.

The rearrangement joins TRBV5-6 to TRBJ1-1, with D unresolved. This CDR3 contains 14 residues. Germline V gene lookup returns CDR1 SGHDT and CDR2 YYEEEE. V dropped 1 base and J dropped 1 base, with 8 bases sitting between them. The CDR3 reads CASSLITANTEAFF. The CDR3 DNA follows: TGTGCCAGCAGCTTGATAACAGCGAACACTGAAGCTTTCTTT.

This clone has only a few counts. The J gene is TRBJ1-4, the V gene TRBV5-4, with 7 bases lining up with TRBD1. Germline CDR1 and CDR2: SGHNT and YYREEE (reference sequence). V lost 1 base, J lost 10 bases, and 7 bases stayed unmatched. The CDR3 has 14 residues. CDR3 loop: CASSLRPTGVKLFF. As DNA, the CDR3 is TGTGCCAGCAGCTTGCGGCCAACAGGGGTAAAACTGTTTTTT.

The V gene is TRBV28, the J gene TRBJ1-2; 8 nucleotides agree with TRBD1. Germline V gene data show CDR1 as MDHEN and CDR2 as SYDVKM. The J segment lost 4 bases and the V segment lost 4 bases, leaving 14 bases of the junction unmatched. The CDR3 contains 17 residues. CDR3 DNA: TGTGCCAGCAGTTCAACTGCAGGGGGCGATCGGCCCTATGGCTACACCTTC. The encoded protein is CASSSTAGGDRPYGYTF.

DNA for the CDR3: TGTGCCAGCAGTTACCCCTGGGGGGCGGGAGGACAGCCCCAGCATTTT. Translating it yields CASSYPWGAGGQPQHF. This chain connects TRBV6-6 to TRBJ1-5, with a weak D call TRBD1 (6 bases). Trimming took 2 bases from V and 7 from J, leaving 18 bases between them. Germline values: CDR1 MNHNY, CDR2 SVGAGI (reference sequence). The CDR3 sequence is 16 residues long.

This clone showed up just a few times. This chain links TRBV11-2 with TRBJ2-3, with TRBD1 as a possible D gene (5 bases). The CDR3 contains 14 residues. The germline V gene encodes CDR1 SGHAT and CDR2 FQNNGV. Trimming cost V 5 bases and J 0 bases, with 9 bases left between them. The DNA of the CDR3 is TGTGCCAGCAGCCATACAGGTAGCACAGATACGCAGTATTTT. This sequence encodes CASSHTGSTDTQYF.

A remark on this clone: Other DNA sequences in the sample encode the same CDR3. The chain uses TRBV19 and TRBJ1-2, with 10 nucleotides matching TRBD1. This CDR3 spans 15 amino acids. CDR1 and CDR2 (germline): LNHDA, SQIVND (reference sequence). The V and J ends lost 1 base and 2 bases, in that order; junction bases with no gene match: 1. In DNA form, the CDR3 reads TGTGCCAGTAGTATAGGGGGACAGGGGAACTATGGCTACACCTTC. Amino acid sequence: CASSIGGQGNYGYTF.

This rearrangement joins TRBV2 to TRBJ2-5; D unclear. The germline CDR1 and CDR2 sequences are SNHLY and FYNNEI. This CDR3 has 14 residues. V was trimmed by 3 bases and J by 2 bases, leaving 10 bases between them. CDR3 residues: CASSEVLQQETQYF. CDR3 DNA: TGTGCCAGCAGTGAGGTTCTCCAGCAAGAGACCCAGTACTTC.

This chain uses TRBV10-1 with TRBJ2-3; tentatively, D is TRBD1 (5 bases). This CDR3 region has 13 residues. In germline, CDR1 is WNHNN, CDR2 SYGVQD (reference sequence). V lost 2 bases to trimming and J lost 2 bases, with 5 bases between them. For the CDR3, the DNA is TGCGCCAGCAGTGAGGGGGCCACAGATACGCAGTATTTT. This translates into CASSEGATDTQYF.

The rearrangement uses TRBV7-9 and TRBJ2-3, with 10 bases aligning to TRBD2. The V gene's germline CDR1 is SEHNR and CDR2 FQNEAQ (reference sequence). V was pared by 8 bases and J by 8 bases, with 4 bases of the junction left unmatched. The CDR3 runs 12 residues. The CDR3 coding sequence is TGTGCCAGCTCTAGCGGGAGAGGTACGCAGTATTTT. This gives the protein CASSSGRGTQYF.

The chain carries TRBV6-1 and TRBJ1-5, with D uncertain. The CDR3 runs 14 residues. In germline, CDR1 is MNHNS, CDR2 SASEGT. With 2 bases removed from V and 3 bases from J, the gap between germline ends came to 8 bases. CDR3 sequence: CASSEFSSNQPQHF. In DNA form, the CDR3 reads TGTGCCAGCAGTGAATTTAGTTCCAATCAGCCCCAGCATTTT.

The chain has TRBV25-1 and TRBJ2-7; D uncertain. Trimming took off 2 bases at V and 6 bases at J, with 14 bases between the two ends. Germline values: CDR1 MGHDK, CDR2 SYGVNS. The CDR3 loop spans 14 amino acids. CDR3 DNA sequence: TGTGCCAGCAGTGAACCCCCGTCAGCGTGCGAGCAGTACGTC. It is translated as CASSEPPSACEQYV.

This chain connects TRBV30 to TRBJ1-4; 7 bases align to TRBD1. Germline V lookup: CDR1 GTSNPN, CDR2 SVGIG (reference sequence). The CDR3 covers 16 residues. The V segment lost 4 bases and the J segment 0 bases; nucleotides outside the gene matches: 8. The CDR3 sequence: CAWMGQTAPTNEKLFF. Written as DNA, the CDR3 is TGTGCCTGGATGGGACAGACTGCTCCAACTAATGAAAAACTGTTTTTT.

CDR3 sequence: CASSLRVGIQETQYF. CDR3 coding DNA: TGTGCCAGCAGCTTGCGAGTCGGGATTCAAGAGACCCAGTACTTC. The chain carries TRBV5-6 and TRBJ2-5, with D possibly matching TRBD2 (5 bases). CDR3 length equals 15 residues. V was trimmed by 1 base and J by 2 bases, leaving 12 bases between them. Germline V gene sequence: CDR1 SGHDT, CDR2 YYEEEE. Supplemented by reference TRBV5-6 and TRBJ2-5, the full variable domain reads DAGVTQSPTHLIKTRGQQVTLRCSPKSGHDTVSWYQQALGQGPQFIFQYYEEEERQRGNFPDRFSGHQFPNYSSELNVNALLLGDSALYLCASSLRVGIQETQYFGPGTRLLVL.

This chain connects TRBV5-1 to TRBJ2-1, with 8 bases identical to TRBD1. The V gene's germline CDR1 is SGHRS and CDR2 YFSETQ. The CDR3 runs to 16 residues. The J segment lost 8 bases and the V segment lost 4 bases, leaving 14 bases of the junction unmatched. The CDR3 reads CASSTTGTGNLDEQFF. DNA of the CDR3: TGCGCCAGCAGCACTACCGGGACAGGTAACTTGGATGAGCAGTTCTTC.

The rearrangement uses TRBV7-2 and TRBJ2-5; a possible D gene is TRBD2 (5 bases). V lost 2 bases and J 5 bases, leaving 9 bases between the germline ends. Looked up from germline, CDR1 is SGHTA and CDR2 is FQGNSA. CDR3 length: 13 residues. Here the CDR3 reads CASSLSSGETQYF. The DNA for the CDR3 is TGTGCCAGCAGCTTAAGCTCGGGGGAGACCCAGTACTTC.

The chain recombines TRBV6-5 with TRBJ1-1; the D gene is possibly TRBD1 (5 bases). V was clipped by 2 bases and J by 1 base, with 11 bases between them. The CDR3 is 15 amino acids. CDR1 and CDR2 from the germline V gene are MNHEY and SVGAGI. The CDR3 nucleotides are TGTGCCAGCAGTTACGGGGGGAAACGGAACACTGAAGCTTTCTTT. Protein: CASSYGGKRNTEAFF.

This chain connects TRBV18 to TRBJ1-1, with TRBD1 identical over 7 bases. Trimming took 0 bases from V and 5 from J; bases not matched to a gene: 3. CDR1 and CDR2 from the germline V gene are KGHSH and LQKENI. This CDR3 has 14 amino acids. This CDR3 reads CASSPPGGKTEAFF. In nucleotides, the CDR3 is TGTGCCAGCTCACCACCAGGGGGCAAAACTGAAGCTTTCTTT.

The rearrangement uses TRBV5-1 and TRBJ2-1; 9 bases match TRBD2. V dropped 4 bases and J dropped 2; count of bases not matched to a gene: 7. The germline CDR1 and CDR2 sequences are SGHRS and YFSETQ. CDR3 length: 16 amino acids. The CDR3 nucleotides read TGCGCCAGCAGCAGGGGGGGCGGGAGGGCCTACAATGAGCAGTTCTTC. This sequence encodes CASSRGGGRAYNEQFF.